The 20 T cell receptor beta chains in this list originate from one sample, sequenced in a study of blood T cell repertoires in COVID-19. Clones were sequenced by immunoSEQ multiplex PCR, and TCRdb holds only the in-frame ones, with some missing. The sample has about 120,000 clones; around 86% are singletons. The sample was peripheral blood. These receptors all come from a man aged 35 to 55 with acute or convalescent COVID-19.

The genes are TRBV5-1 and TRBJ2-1, with D perhaps matching TRBD2 (6 bases). The germline gives CDR1 SGHRS, CDR2 YFSETQ. The CDR3 contains 15 residues. Trimming stripped 0 bases from V and 4 bases from J, with 11 bases between. CDR3 nucleotide sequence: TGCGCCAGCAGCTTGGCGGCTAGCGCTTACAATGAGCAGTTCTTC. Its protein is CASSLAASAYNEQFF. The variable domain in full, with the rest retrieved from reference TRBV5-1 and TRBJ2-1, is KAGVTQTPRYLIKTRGQQVTLSCSPISGHRSVSWYQQTPGQGLQFLFEYFSETQRNKGNFPGRFSGRQFSNSRSEMNVSTLELGDSALYLCASSLAASAYNEQFFGPGTRLTVL.

This chain links TRBV24-1 with TRBJ2-7, with 12 bases identical to TRBD2. Germline assignment: CDR1 KGHDR and CDR2 SFDVKD. Trimming removed 4 bases from V and 3 bases from J; junction bases left unmatched: 3. This CDR3 contains 15 residues. The CDR3 DNA reads as TGTGCCACCAGTGACCCGACTAGCGGGAGCTACGAGCAGTACTTC. This encodes CATSDPTSGSYEQYF.

This chain links TRBV5-1 with TRBJ1-2, with a possible D match to TRBD1 (6 bases). V lost 0 bases and J 10 bases, leaving 13 bases between the germline ends. The CDR3 spans 13 residues. Germline assignment: CDR1 SGHRS and CDR2 YFSETQ. CDR3 amino acids: CASSLAQGVDYTF. As DNA, the CDR3 is TGCGCCAGCAGCTTGGCACAGGGAGTGGACTACACCTTC.

The rearrangement links TRBV10-3 to TRBJ2-5; 8 bases map to TRBD1. From germline, CDR1 is ENHRY and CDR2 SYGVKD. The V segment lost 2 bases and the J segment 2 bases; nucleotides outside the gene matches: 7. CDR3 length: 16 amino acids. Written as DNA, the CDR3 is TGTGCCATCAGTGAGGCGGACAGGGCGGGACAAGAGACCCAGTACTTC. This gives the protein CAISEADRAGQETQYF.

This chain joins TRBV10-1 and TRBJ2-2; D possibly corresponds to TRBD2 (5 bases). V shed 7 bases and J shed 4 bases, with 16 bases lying between them. The CDR3 extends over 15 amino acids. CDR1 WNHNN and CDR2 SYGVQD come from the germline V gene (reference sequence). The DNA of the CDR3 is TGCGCCAGCACCCCCGGAGGTAGAGGCACCGGGGAGCTGTTTTTT. Its protein is CASTPGGRGTGELFF.

This chain links TRBV18 with TRBJ1-5; 7 nucleotides match TRBD1. This CDR3 spans 15 amino acids. The V and J ends lost 1 base and 5 bases, in that order; junction bases with no gene match: 5. Germline assignment: CDR1 KGHSH and CDR2 LQKENI. The CDR3 DNA reads TGTGCCAGCTCACCACGGGGACAGCACGATCAGCCCCAGCATTTT. Translation gives CASSPRGQHDQPQHF.

The V call is TRBV6-2 or TRBV6-3, the J call TRBJ2-1; TRBD2 matches 12 bases. This CDR3 contains 15 residues. J was trimmed by 7 bases and V by 5 bases; bases with no gene match: 6. Germline V gene sequence: CDR1 MNHEY, CDR2 SVGEGT. The CDR3: CASSIRLAGVNEQFF. As DNA, the CDR3 is TGTGCCAGCAGTATAAGACTAGCGGGAGTGAATGAGCAGTTCTTC.

J is TRBJ1-3 and V is TRBV3-1 (or the pseudogene TRBV3-2), with 9 bases matching TRBD1. The CDR3 has 18 residues. Germline V CDR1 and CDR2: LGHDT, YNNKEL (reference sequence). The junction had 13 bases not matched to a gene; V was cut back by 4 bases and J by 3 bases. This CDR3 reads CASSRTPQGATVGNTIYF. The CDR3 DNA sequence: TGTGCCAGCAGCCGTACTCCACAGGGGGCGACTGTTGGAAACACCATATATTTT.

This clone was observed a single time. This chain links TRBV2 with TRBJ1-1, with D perhaps matching TRBD1 (6 bases). CDR1 and CDR2 from the germline V gene are SNHLY and FYNNEI. The CDR3 is 13 amino acids. V shed 5 bases and J shed 8 bases, with 15 bases lying between them. CDR3 loop: CASSTPGHLEAFF. In DNA form, the CDR3 reads TGTGCCAGCAGTACTCCGGGACACCTAGAAGCTTTCTTT.

The V and J genes are TRBV27 and TRBJ2-5; 9 bases are a match to TRBD1. This CDR3 spans 14 amino acids. Germline CDR1 reads MNHEY; CDR2 reads SMNVEV (reference sequence). V lost 5 bases to trimming and J lost 4 bases; unmatched junction nucleotides: 5. In DNA, the CDR3 is TGTGCCAGCAGTAGGGGACAGGGCGGAGAGACCCAGTACTTC. Its protein is CASSRGQGGETQYF.

The rearrangement links TRBV9 to TRBJ1-1; 8 nucleotides line up with TRBD1. This CDR3 spans 14 amino acids. The junction had 7 bases not matched to a gene; V was cut back by 4 bases and J by 5 bases. Germline-derived CDR1 and CDR2 are SGDLS and YYNGEE. The DNA for the CDR3 is TGTGCCAGCAGCCAAACAGGGGGGGGAACTGAAGCTTTCTTT. Translation: CASSQTGGGTEAFF.

Only one count was recorded for this clone. The chain links TRBV5-1 to TRBJ2-2; 8 bases align to TRBD1. V was pared by 7 bases and J by 4 bases, with 9 bases of the junction left unmatched. CDR3 length: 15 residues. In germline, CDR1 is SGHRS, CDR2 YFSETQ. The CDR3 region has the DNA TGCGCCAGCGGCCCAGGGGGCTCGGTCACCGGGGAGCTGTTTTTT. Translated: CASGPGGSVTGELFF.

The chain uses TRBV6-1 and TRBJ1-1; D gene uncertain. This CDR3 is 12 amino acids long. V lost 1 base and J lost 10, with 10 bases in between. The germline gives CDR1 MNHNS, CDR2 SASEGT. The CDR3 DNA follows: TGTGCCAGCAGTGAAGTACGCGGTAGAGCTTTCTTT. Protein product: CASSEVRGRAFF.

This chain links TRBV20-1 with TRBJ2-7; maybe TRBD2 (5 bases). This CDR3 has 11 residues. Trimming left V 3 bases short and J 8 bases short, with 11 bases between. Germline CDR1 reads DFQATT; CDR2 reads SNEGSKA (reference sequence). CDR3 loop: CSASRSGKQYF. The CDR3 DNA follows: TGCAGTGCTAGTAGGTCGGGGAAGCAGTACTTC.

In this sample, this clone turned up once. The chain uses TRBV19 and TRBJ1-4; maybe TRBD1 (6 bases). Trimming pared 5 bases from V and 1 base from J, leaving 11 bases between. The CDR3 spans 15 residues. Germline CDR1 and CDR2: LNHDA and SQIVND (reference sequence). The DNA for the CDR3 is TGTGCCAGTAGTCCACCACAGGGAACTAATGAAAAACTGTTTTTT. It encodes CASSPPQGTNEKLFF.

This rearrangement joins TRBV27 to TRBJ1-1, with D possibly being TRBD1 (6 bases). CDR1 is MNHEY and CDR2 is SMNVEV in the germline V gene (reference sequence). This CDR3 is built from 16 residues. V lost 4 bases, J lost 1 base, and 16 bases lay in between. The CDR3 loop reads CASSSHLTGWNTEAFF. The CDR3 region has the DNA TGTGCCAGCAGTTCCCACCTTACAGGGTGGAACACTGAAGCTTTCTTT.

This chain joins TRBV6-6 and TRBJ1-5, with a weak D call TRBD1 (5 bases). Trimming removed 2 bases from V and 5 bases from J, with 10 bases in between. The CDR3 is 14 residues long. Germline V gene lookup returns CDR1 MNHNY and CDR2 SVGAGI (reference sequence). As DNA, the CDR3 is TGTGCCAGCAGTTACGTGGGGGGGGATCAGCCCCAGCATTTT. Translating gives CASSYVGGDQPQHF.

V usage is TRBV11-2 and J usage is TRBJ2-6, with D unclear. The CDR3 loop spans 15 amino acids. With 2 bases removed from V and 0 bases from J, the gap between germline ends came to 5 bases. Germline V gene lookup returns CDR1 SGHAT and CDR2 FQNNGV. The CDR3 bases are TGTGCCAGCAGCTTAACGGTCTCTGGGGCCAACGTCCTGACTTTC. Translating it yields CASSLTVSGANVLTF.

The chain carries TRBV12-3 or TRBV12-4 and TRBJ2-2, with unresolved D. This CDR3 comprises 11 residues. V dropped 7 bases and J dropped 4 bases, with 4 bases sitting between them. CDR3 residues: CASTRTGELFF. The CDR3 DNA reads as TGTGCCAGCACCCGCACCGGGGAGCTGTTTTTT.

The DNA of the CDR3 is TGTGCCAGCAGCCCAGGCGGGACAGCCGACTACGAGCAGTACTTC. This codes for CASSPGGTADYEQYF. The V and J genes are TRBV11-3 and TRBJ2-7; maybe TRBD1 (7 bases). V was clipped by 5 bases and J by 3 bases, with 17 bases between them. Germline CDR1 reads SGHNT; CDR2 reads YENEEA. This CDR3 comprises 15 residues.